This TCR beta chain is drawn from a study of blood T cell repertoires in COVID-19. The repertoire was sequenced with immunoSEQ multiplex PCR; TCRdb's copy has only in-frame clones and lacks some. The table includes some 270,000 clones, 86% detected once. V dropped 4 bases and J dropped 8; count of bases not matched to a gene: 9. This CDR3 region has 14 residues. Per the germline V gene, CDR1 is SGHTA and CDR2 is FQGNSA. The sequence derives from a woman over 75 with COVID-19, enrolled during active disease. The sequenced sample consisted of peripheral blood. This sequence joins TRBV7-2 and TRBJ1-2, with TRBD1 matching over 8 bases. CDR3 residues: CASSWRDRLEGYTF. The CDR3 DNA follows: TGTGCCAGCAGCTGGCGGGACAGGTTGGAGGGCTACACCTTC.